The present entry profiles one T cell receptor beta chain with its context. These data come from a study of blood T cell repertoires in COVID-19. Trimming took off 1 base at V and 5 bases at J, with 7 bases between the two ends. The CDR3 covers 13 residues. Germline CDR1 and CDR2: LNHDA and SQIVND (reference sequence). The data were produced by immunoSEQ multiplex PCR, yet TCRdb's version contains in-frame clones alone and is incomplete. The table records a few hundred thousand clones, around 90% of them present only once. This chain uses TRBV19 with TRBJ2-3; D gene unclear. This receptor was identified in a woman under 40 with acute or convalescent COVID-19. The sequencing input was peripheral blood. CDR3 loop: CASSIGDKDTQYF. The DNA of the CDR3 is TGTGCCAGTAGTATAGGAGACAAAGATACGCAGTATTTT.